The 15 T cell receptor beta chains in this list originate from one sample, sequenced in a study of tumor-infiltrating lymphocytes in primary liver carcinoma. The authors made TCR beta cDNA from 500 ng total RNA with a constant-region primer. It was through three nested multiplex PCR rounds of slightly modified ARM-PCR that TCR beta libraries arose. Running 10 cycles apiece, the first two PCR rounds relied on TRBV1-TRBV30 forward primers together with a C-beta reverse primer. TCRdb re-derived calls from the multiplex PCR reads in MiXCR, one entry per CDR3 protein. The profile covers roughly 120,000 distinct CDR3 sequences, with 55% to 65% appearing a single time and 9.3% taken by the ten largest. Co-extraction of both nucleic acids (RNA and DNA) used about 19-33 mg of unsorted bulk tissue. Sequenced input: liver tumor tissue from sampling region 1. Documented subset: tumor region T1, superior pole. The receptors shown here come from a woman aged 55 to 70 with primary liver carcinoma and hepatitis B virus infection.

The table lists this clonotype with many counts. The chain recombines TRBV6-1 with TRBJ1-2, with D unclear. Trimming took off 0 bases at V and 3 bases at J, with 11 bases between the two ends. The CDR3 spans 15 residues. Germline CDR1 MNHNS, CDR2 SASEGT. CDR3 coding DNA: TGTGCCAGCAGTGAAGCGTGGGGATTCCACTATGGCTACACCTTC. The encoded protein is CASSEAWGFHYGYTF.

A note on this clonotype: Mismatch with germline at one junction end may stem from a read error. J is TRBJ2-1 and V is TRBV7-8; no clear D gene. The CDR3 covers 13 residues. Germline CDR1 is SGHVS and CDR2 is FQNEAQ. CDR3 amino acids: CAGSLGRNNGQFF. CDR3 DNA: TGTGCCGGTAGCTTGGGCCGTAACAATGGGCAGTTCTTC.

As for this clonotype: One junction end does not reproduce the germline sequence, and a read error may be involved. This chain uses TRBV12-3 or TRBV12-4 with TRBJ1-6, with D possibly TRBD1 on 5 matching bases. The CDR3 runs 14 residues. The DNA for the CDR3 is TGTGCCAGTAGTTTAGCGGGGGGGAATTCACCCCCCCACTTT. Encoded protein: CASSLAGGNSPPHF.

Remarks on this clonotype: A much larger clone sits a single nucleotide away, making a read error possible. The chain uses TRBV14 and TRBJ2-6; D call uncertain. V was trimmed by 7 bases and J by 4 bases, leaving 14 bases between them. Germline CDR1 is SGHDN and CDR2 is FVKESK. The CDR3 has 15 residues. Here the CDR3 reads CASNQIGTGANVLTF. As DNA, the CDR3 is TGTGCCAGCAACCAGATAGGAACCGGGGCCAACGTCCTGACTTTC. The full variable domain, with the rest looked up from reference TRBV14 and TRBJ2-6, is EAGVTQFPSHSVIEKGQTVTLRCDPISGHDNLYWYRRVMGKEIKFLLHFVKESKQDESGMPNNRFLAERTGGTYSTLKVQPAELEDSGVYFCASNQIGTGANVLTFGAGSRLTVL.

There are many counts of this clonotype. This chain links TRBV4-1 with TRBJ1-1, with D possibly being TRBD1 (5 bases). This CDR3 spans 15 amino acids. V lost 1 base and J lost 4, with 13 bases in between. Germline CDR1 is MGHRA and CDR2 is YSYEKL. This CDR3 reads CASSQGDSMGTEAFF. In DNA, the CDR3 is TGCGCCAGCAGCCAAGGGGACTCAATGGGCACTGAAGCTTTCTTT.

Worth noting for this clonotype: A much larger clone lies one base from this, so it may be a read error. This rearrangement joins TRBV6-5 to TRBJ2-1; D could derive from TRBD1 or TRBD2 (6 bases each). The germline gives CDR1 MNHEY, CDR2 SVGAGI. The CDR3 loop spans 15 amino acids. With 7 bases removed from V and 6 bases from J, the gap between germline ends came to 19 bases. DNA of the CDR3: TGTGCCAGCAAGGGGGGAGCGGGTTTAGTCAATGAGCAGTTCTTC. Amino acid sequence: CASKGGAGLVNEQFF.

With respect to this clonotype: This clone may be a read error of a much larger clone one base away. This rearrangement joins TRBV6-5 to TRBJ2-3; maybe TRBD2 (5 bases). CDR1 is MNHEY and CDR2 is SVGAGI in the germline V gene. Trimming removed 7 bases from V and 0 bases from J, with 8 bases in between. The CDR3 is made up of 13 amino acids. CDR3 DNA sequence: TGTGCCAGCAATAGCGAGAGCACAGATACGCAGTATTTT. Protein sequence: CASNSESTDTQYF.

In this sample, this clonotype turned up a few times. The chain couples TRBV2 to TRBJ2-5, with D possibly matching TRBD1 (6 bases). Trimming removed 5 bases from V and 1 base from J, with 8 bases in between. The CDR3 is 13 residues long. Germline V lookup: CDR1 SNHLY, CDR2 FYNNEI. The CDR3 DNA follows: TGTGCCAGCAGTAGACAGGTCCAAGAGACCCAGTACTTC. Amino acids: CASSRQVQETQYF.

Worth noting for this clonotype: Because it lacks the conserved phenylalanine or tryptophan at the end, this CDR3 is likely a read error. V is TRBV11-1 and J is TRBJ2-1; D remains ambiguous. CDR3 size: 13 residues. The V gene's germline CDR1 is SGHAT and CDR2 FQDESV (reference sequence). Trimming removed 1 base from V and 5 bases from J, with 6 bases in between. The CDR3 reads CASSLGTDNEQFL. In DNA, the CDR3 is TGTGCCAGCAGCTTAGGGACCGACAATGAGCAGTTCCTC.

This clonotype occurred once. The chain couples TRBV4-1 to TRBJ2-1; D is unresolved. The germline V gene encodes CDR1 MGHRA and CDR2 YSYEKL. The CDR3 runs to 12 residues. Trimming removed 5 bases from V and 12 bases from J, with 14 bases in between. The CDR3: CASSEGPRGQFF. CDR3 nucleotide sequence: TGCGCCAGCAGCGAAGGACCGCGTGGGCAGTTCTTC.

This clonotype was seen many times. CDR3 protein: CASSAPTSGRGYNEQFF. CDR3 nucleotide sequence: TGCGCCAGCAGTGCCCCGACTAGCGGGAGGGGCTACAATGAGCAGTTCTTC. The chain combines TRBV10-2 with TRBJ2-1; 14 positions agree with TRBD2. Germline loops: CDR1 WSHSY, CDR2 SAAADI. V was pared by 4 bases and J by 3 bases, with 5 bases of the junction left unmatched. The CDR3 runs 17 residues.

This chain links TRBV9 with TRBJ1-2; the D gene is possibly TRBD1 (6 bases). Germline values: CDR1 SGDLS, CDR2 YYNGEE. The CDR3 runs to 14 residues. The ends were cut back, 4 bases at V and 8 bases at J, with 18 bases in the middle. The CDR3 coding sequence is TGTGCCAGCAGCTCCCCCCAGGGGCTCCCGGGCTACACCTTC. Residues: CASSSPQGLPGYTF.

A single count supports this clonotype. The CDR3 ends on some other residue instead of the conserved phenylalanine or tryptophan, so this is likely a read error. This chain joins TRBV4-1 and TRBJ1-5; D not certain. There are 14 residues in the CDR3. Germline CDR1 is MGHRA and CDR2 is YSYEKL. The CDR3 nucleotides read TGCGTCAGCAGCCCAATCGAGACGGGTCGGCCCCAGCATTCT. It encodes CVSSPIETGRPQHS.

The rearrangement joins TRBV6-2 or TRBV6-3 to TRBJ2-1; a weak D match, TRBD2 (6 bases). The CDR3 has 15 amino acids. Germline V lookup: CDR1 MNHEY, CDR2 SVGEGT. The V end lost 7 bases, the J end lost 7 bases, and 20 bases lay between the germline ends. The CDR3 sequence is CASTSYVGGKNEQFF. As DNA, the CDR3 is TGTGCCAGCACCTCCTACGTGGGAGGAAAAAATGAGCAGTTCTTC.

This clonotype was found once. A read error may explain this, as a much larger clone is one base away. V and J are TRBV4-1 and TRBJ1-1; 8 nucleotides line up with TRBD1. The CDR3 has 19 amino acids. In germline, CDR1 is MGHRA, CDR2 YSYEKL. V gave up 2 bases and J gave up 2 bases; unmatched junction bases: 16. The CDR3 is CASSQYQTGAAIFNTEAFF. The CDR3 region has the DNA TGCGCCAGCAGCCAATACCAGACAGGGGCCGCCATTTTCAACACTGAAGCTTTCTTT.